This T cell receptor beta chain was profiled in a study of cytomegalovirus exposure and HLA in healthy donors (dated by TCRdb to the late 2010s). Regarding the complete study: In an earlier analysis of some 610 of the donors, less than 350 Gb of sequence data and 90 million to 120 million unique TCR beta sequences from about 179 million T cells were reported. Approximately 310 gigabases of sequencing data and approximately 85 million unique TCR sequences were included in an early release covering around 600 HLA-typed donors. Among the roughly 430 genotyped donors, around 79% belonged to the genetic ancestry cluster associated with self-reported Caucasian donors. The study was designed to test whether signatures of past pathogen exposure could be identified by cataloging public T cell receptors. The study profiled the T cell repertoires of around 700 subjects by immunosequencing and related them to cytomegalovirus serostatus. Along with the approximately 650-subject first cohort, a separate validation cohort of roughly 110 different subjects was used. The study combined high-throughput TCR immunosequencing, statistical association of individual TCRs with disease status, and machine learning to predict cytomegalovirus infection status. In a later analysis, previously published TCR beta repertoires from 550 to 750 donors were re-analyzed and high-resolution HLA genotyping was added so that TCR occurrence patterns could be studied. The later analysis used no new phenotypic data to find candidate immune exposures, relying instead on TCR beta sequences and their occurrence across donors. To decide whether each TCR beta V gene segment behaved as functional or pseudogenic, an earlier analysis of fewer than 750 of the donors relied on high-throughput TCR beta sequencing. Donor age, sex, ethnicity and CMV serostatus were compiled together with the repertoire data. Genome-wide SNP genotypes for about 60% of the roughly 670 donors were used in a later genetic analysis, which treated that subset as a discovery cohort. All discovery cohort repertoires had been generated on a single sequencing platform. Both class I and class II loci were covered by HLA typing, at four-digit resolution. The number of typed donors differed by locus: about 620-640 for A, B, C, DRB1 and DQB1; about 520 for DQA1; 606 for DPA1; and some 470 for DPB1. About five DR-DQ haplotypes were treated as single units for association and clustering because of strong linkage in the cohort. Across around 400 genotyped donors of the cohort, an average of approximately 200,000 unique TCR beta nucleotide sequences per donor were sequenced, and around 19% of those sequences were non-productive.

What the work shows at the level of the full study, not this receptor alone: Some IMGT-functional V segments, including TRBV6-2 and TRBV6-3, could not be distinguished by the 87-base-pair reads and were therefore excluded. A later analysis found that HLA-associated TCR beta chains were more clonally expanded and had lower generation probabilities than equally common non-associated chains. Most TCR sequences were seen in very few donors, while some public TCRs were found in many individuals. A later analysis reported that several top co-occurrence clusters appeared linked to parvovirus B19, influenza, CMV and Epstein-Barr virus. In an earlier analysis of approximately 590 of the donors, most TCR beta V segments were observed in productive rearrangements about 90% or about 30% of the time, broadly matching IMGT annotations. Linkage disequilibrium might explain the correlated functional status among segregating V segments, but an unknown experimental factor could not be ruled out. Cytomegalovirus status was reported to be diagnosed by the classifier with high specificity and sensitivity in both the original and validation cohorts. The authors suggested that the approach could potentially be extended to other disease states and immunological phenotypes. A later genetic analysis associated a missense DCLRE1C variant with V-gene and J-gene trimming of TCR beta chains, and an independent cohort replicated the association. The cohort was sequenced for TCR beta chains only, and without alpha or paired-chain data the features that could be detected were limited. A later analysis found that TCR association rates varied across HLA loci, with DRB1 alleles showing the most associated TCRs and HLA-C alleles the fewest. A cluster of highly shared sequence variants was judged likely to represent a technical artifact of the sequencing pipeline. In a later analysis, 16,951 TCR beta sequences were associated with specific HLA alleles at a false discovery rate of 0.05. Sequencing depth was assumed to be roughly uniform across donors in the presence/absence analyses, though that assumption may not hold. When HLA alleles, especially DR and DQ, strongly co-occurred, attributing TCR associations to individual alleles was difficult. Most CMV-associated TCR beta chains appeared to be HLA-restricted in a later analysis, and the HLA associations seemed to be driven largely by CMV exposure. The study listed approximately 150 TCR beta chains as associated with cytomegalovirus. A further reported finding was that TCR beta sequences accurately predicted the HLA-A and HLA-B alleles for most subjects in the first cohort. Because HLA typing was missing for some donors at each locus, association tests included only the typed subset. In vitro tests confirmed that a few of the cytomegalovirus-associated TCR beta chains recognize cytomegalovirus antigens. Immune exposure information for the cohort was limited to CMV serostatus. The earlier analysis of approximately 590 of the donors excluded some 15 rarely observed V segments, including chromosome 9 orphons, because counts were too low. According to a later genetic analysis, donors in an Asian-associated ancestry cluster had fewer N-insertions in productive TCRs than the approximately 650-donor mean.

Library creation used the immunoSEQ multiplex PCR assay. For the multiplex PCR, a mixture combining 60 forward primers for TCR Vbeta segments and 13 reverse primers for TCR Jbeta segments was used. A multiplex PCR assay on genomic DNA amplified the CDR3 region of rearranged TCR beta genes. Amplified TCR beta libraries were sequenced as 87-base-pair reads on the Illumina HiSeq System. As for the authors' bioinformatics: A later analysis counted approximately 84 million unique TCR beta chains across the 666 repertoires, and around 12 million of these chains were shared by at least two donors. To remove PCR and sequencing errors, raw reads were error-corrected and collapsed into unique sequences using a nearest-neighbor algorithm that merged closely related sequences. Alignment of CDR3 sequences to IMGT reference sequences was used to assign V, D and J gene segments. Each retained sequence needed at least a six-nucleotide match to both a V gene segment and a J gene segment. Rearrangements were called productive when the CDR3 lacked stop codons and stayed in frame with V and J; all others were non-productive. Following IMGT convention, CDR3 was defined as the stretch from the second conserved V-encoded cysteine to the conserved J-encoded phenylalanine. In an earlier analysis of around 600 of the donors, sequences lacking an unambiguous match to a single V gene segment were excluded. In an earlier analysis of several hundred of the donors, V segments were called functional above 56.7% productive rearrangements and were called segregating when the between-donor standard deviation exceeded 5%. A statistical classification framework was built to diagnose cytomegalovirus status from the catalog of TCR beta chain sequences. V and J gene assignment, in a later analysis, came from comparing TCR nucleotide sequences with IMGT/GENE-DB human TR gene sequences. In a later analysis, CDR3 sequences and most-parsimonious VDJ recombination scenarios were assigned using the TCRdist pipeline. In a later analysis, every TCR beta chain was defined by the combination of its CDR3 amino acid sequence and its V-gene family, and reads without a unique V-gene family were dropped. In a later analysis, 450 to 600 highly shared, low-generation-probability nucleotide sequences were removed to address suspected cross-contamination and a sequencing artifact. For each public chain, a later analysis derived a clonal expansion index from normalized ranks of inferred template counts within each repertoire. In a later analysis, generation probabilities were computed using a VDJ recombination model fitted to out-of-frame rearrangements, and the results were checked against IGoR. In a later analysis, hypergeometric tests were used to score TCR-TCR, TCR-HLA and TCR-CMV co-occurrence, with a repertoire-size bias correction applied to TCR pairs. False discovery rates were estimated in a later analysis by permuting HLA or CMV assignments 20 times. In a later analysis, co-occurring TCRs were grouped with DBSCAN, and TCRdist sequence similarity was added when clustering was performed within HLA-allele-positive subsets. Repertoires with fewer than 30,000 or more than 120,000 public chains, plus five repertoires with anomalous nucleotide sharing, were excluded from co-occurrence clustering. Drawn from immuneACCESS, this table holds only the in-frame rearrangements with V and J called that TCRdb kept. Clones are partly lost; checked studies trace under half to an unresolved V gene and leave the rest unexplained. The V and J calls and the clone size are those of that table, but D and trimming were determined from the DNA. This sample has a few hundred thousand clones in its table, and roughly 80% of those were observed once. Approximately 2.8% of the sample comes from the top ten.

With respect to this clone: What antigen it recognizes has not been identified. Germline and junction disagree at one end, which may indicate a read error.

The cohort was made up of 650 to 700 healthy bone marrow donors. At the time of sampling, every cohort member was nominally healthy, though immune exposures that went unrecorded were likely present. The donor was CMV seronegative and belonged to the group of over 350 seronegative cohort members. A peripheral blood sample was provided by each donor, and peripheral blood mononuclear cells were used for TCR beta sequencing. Genomic DNA was extracted from the blood cell samples with the Qiagen DNeasy Blood Extraction Kit. Including cysteine and phenylalanine, the CDR3 has 16 amino acids. Only CDR3 DNA is held: 48 bases, read in frame from base 1.

This chain is built from TRBV23-1 and TRBJ2-6, and perhaps TRBD1 as D gene, on 5 matching bases. TRBV23-1 is filed as an ORF, its function uncertain. This receptor was identified in a man aged 30 to 45 in good health and CMV-seronegative. Sequenced input: PBMCs. CDR3 protein: CASSQEGYAGASVLTF. The DNA reads TGCGCCAGCAGTCAGGAAGGGTACGCTGGGGCCAGCGTCCTGACTTTC.